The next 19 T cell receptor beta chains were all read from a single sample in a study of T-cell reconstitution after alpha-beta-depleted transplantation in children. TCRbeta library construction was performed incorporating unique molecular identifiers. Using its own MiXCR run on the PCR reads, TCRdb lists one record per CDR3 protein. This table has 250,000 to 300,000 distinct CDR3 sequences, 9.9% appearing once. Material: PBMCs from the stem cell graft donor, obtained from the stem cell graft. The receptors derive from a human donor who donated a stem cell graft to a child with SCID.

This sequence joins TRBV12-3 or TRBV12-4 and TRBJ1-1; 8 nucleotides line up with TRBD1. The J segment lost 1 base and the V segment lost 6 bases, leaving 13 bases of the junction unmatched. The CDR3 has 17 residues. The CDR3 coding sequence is TGTGCCAGCAGGCCCTTGGACAGGGCGATCCCGAACACTGAAGCTTTCTTT. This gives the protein CASRPLDRAIPNTEAFF.

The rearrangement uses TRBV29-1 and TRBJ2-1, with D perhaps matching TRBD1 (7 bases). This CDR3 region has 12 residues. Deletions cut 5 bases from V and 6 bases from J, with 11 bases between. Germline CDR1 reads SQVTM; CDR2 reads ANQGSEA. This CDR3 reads CSVHRGGNEQFF. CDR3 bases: TGCAGCGTTCACAGGGGAGGCAATGAGCAGTTCTTC.

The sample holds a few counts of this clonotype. Here the CDR3 DNA reads TGCAGTGCTAGGAGGCTAGCGGCCACAGATACGCAGTATTTT. Its protein product is CSARRLAATDTQYF. The J gene is TRBJ2-3, the V gene TRBV20-1, with 7 bases identical to TRBD2. The CDR3 has 14 amino acids. Unmatched junction bases numbered 5, after V lost 3 bases and J lost 2 bases. Germline V gene data show CDR1 as DFQATT and CDR2 as SNEGSKA (reference sequence).

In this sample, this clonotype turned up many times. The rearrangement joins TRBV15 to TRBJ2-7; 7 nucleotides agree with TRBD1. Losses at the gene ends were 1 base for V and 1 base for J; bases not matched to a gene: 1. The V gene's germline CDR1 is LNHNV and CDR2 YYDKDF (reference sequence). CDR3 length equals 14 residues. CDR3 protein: CATSRGGQSYEQYF. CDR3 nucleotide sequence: TGTGCCACCAGCAGAGGGGGACAGTCCTACGAGCAGTACTTC.

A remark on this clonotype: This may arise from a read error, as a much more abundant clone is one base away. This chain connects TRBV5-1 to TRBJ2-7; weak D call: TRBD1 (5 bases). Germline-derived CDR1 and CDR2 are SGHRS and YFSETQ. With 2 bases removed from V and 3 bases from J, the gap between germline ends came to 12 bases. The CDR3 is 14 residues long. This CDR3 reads CASSLKQVFYEQYF. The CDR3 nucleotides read TGCGCCAGCAGCTTAAAACAGGTGTTCTACGAGCAGTACTTC.

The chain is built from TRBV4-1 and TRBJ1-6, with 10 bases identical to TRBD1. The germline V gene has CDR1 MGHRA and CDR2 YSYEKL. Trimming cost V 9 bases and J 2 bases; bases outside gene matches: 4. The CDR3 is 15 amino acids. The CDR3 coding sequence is TGCGCCAGTCGGACAGGGGGGACCTATAATTCACCCCTCCACTTT. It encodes CASRTGGTYNSPLHF.

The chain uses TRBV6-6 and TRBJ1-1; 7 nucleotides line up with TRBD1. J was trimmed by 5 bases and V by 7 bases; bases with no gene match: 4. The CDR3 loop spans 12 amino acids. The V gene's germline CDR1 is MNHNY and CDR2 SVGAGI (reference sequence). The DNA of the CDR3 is TGTGCCAGCAAGGACAGGTGGACTGAAGCTTTCTTT. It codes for CASKDRWTEAFF.

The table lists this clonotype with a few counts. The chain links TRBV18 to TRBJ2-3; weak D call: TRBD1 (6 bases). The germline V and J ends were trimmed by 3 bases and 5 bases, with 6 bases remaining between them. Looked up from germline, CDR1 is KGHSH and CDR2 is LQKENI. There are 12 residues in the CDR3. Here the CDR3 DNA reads TGTGCCAGCTCACCCAGGGGAGATACGCAGTATTTT. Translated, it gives CASSPRGDTQYF.

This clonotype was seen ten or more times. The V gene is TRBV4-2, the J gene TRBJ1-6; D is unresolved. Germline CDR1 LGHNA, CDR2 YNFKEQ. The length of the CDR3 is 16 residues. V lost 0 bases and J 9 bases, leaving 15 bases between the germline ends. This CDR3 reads CASSQEGPGFSSPLHF. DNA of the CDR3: TGTGCCAGCAGCCAAGAAGGTCCGGGGTTCAGTTCACCCCTCCACTTT.

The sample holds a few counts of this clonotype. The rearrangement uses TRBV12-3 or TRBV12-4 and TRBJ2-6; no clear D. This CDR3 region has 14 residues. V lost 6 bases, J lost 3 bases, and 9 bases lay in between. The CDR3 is CASSRGFGANVLTF. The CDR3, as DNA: TGTGCCAGCAGCCGCGGTTTTGGGGCCAACGTCCTGACTTTC.

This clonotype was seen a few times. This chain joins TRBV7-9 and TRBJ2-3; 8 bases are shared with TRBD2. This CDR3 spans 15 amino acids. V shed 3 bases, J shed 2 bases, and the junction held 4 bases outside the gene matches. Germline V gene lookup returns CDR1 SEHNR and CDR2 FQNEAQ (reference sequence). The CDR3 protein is CASSFSGDHTDTQYF. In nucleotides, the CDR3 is TGTGCCAGCAGCTTTAGCGGGGATCACACAGATACGCAGTATTTT.

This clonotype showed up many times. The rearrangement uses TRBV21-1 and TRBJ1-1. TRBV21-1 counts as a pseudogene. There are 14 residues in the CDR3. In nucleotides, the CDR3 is TGTGCCAGCAGGAGACCCGGGGTCAACACTGAAGCTTTCTTT. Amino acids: CASRRPGVNTEAFF.

The CDR3 region is CASSLRIEGAVAFF. The CDR3 DNA reads TGTGCCAGCAGCTTGAGGATAGAGGGGGCGGTAGCTTTCTTT. The chain combines TRBV5-6 with TRBJ1-1; TRBD1 matches 7 bases. Per germline, CDR1 SGHDT and CDR2 YYEEEE. This CDR3 spans 14 amino acids. With V trimmed by 1 base and J by 10 bases, 10 bases remained unmatched. Full variable domain (remainder filled in from reference TRBV5-6 and TRBJ1-1): DAGVTQSPTHLIKTRGQQVTLRCSPKSGHDTVSWYQQALGQGPQFIFQYYEEEERQRGNFPDRFSGHQFPNYSSELNVNALLLGDSALYLCASSLRIEGAVAFFGQGTRLTVV.

The CDR3 region is CSAPTSRGLARSDTQYF. Here the CDR3 DNA reads TGCAGTGCCCCAACCTCGAGGGGGCTAGCCCGGTCGGATACGCAGTATTTT. The chain is built from TRBV20-1 and TRBJ2-3; TRBD1 aligns across 7 bases. The CDR3 has 17 amino acids. From germline, CDR1 is DFQATT and CDR2 SNEGSKA (reference sequence). V dropped 6 bases and J dropped 6; count of bases not matched to a gene: 21.

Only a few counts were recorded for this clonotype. CDR3 bases: TGTGCCAGCAGCGCGGCGACAGGGTTTGGTGTCAATGAGCAGTTCTTC. Translated, it gives CASSAATGFGVNEQFF. This chain links TRBV5-5 with TRBJ2-1; 7 positions match TRBD1. Per germline, CDR1 SGHKS and CDR2 YYEKEE (reference sequence). The CDR3 is 16 residues long. The junction had 13 bases not matched to a gene; V was cut back by 4 bases and J by 6 bases.

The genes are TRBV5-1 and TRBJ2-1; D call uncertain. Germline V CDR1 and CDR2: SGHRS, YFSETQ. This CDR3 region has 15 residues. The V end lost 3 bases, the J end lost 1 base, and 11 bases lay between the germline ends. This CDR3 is CASSSTLGSYNEQFF. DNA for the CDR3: TGCGCCAGCAGCTCGACTTTGGGATCCTACAATGAGCAGTTCTTC.

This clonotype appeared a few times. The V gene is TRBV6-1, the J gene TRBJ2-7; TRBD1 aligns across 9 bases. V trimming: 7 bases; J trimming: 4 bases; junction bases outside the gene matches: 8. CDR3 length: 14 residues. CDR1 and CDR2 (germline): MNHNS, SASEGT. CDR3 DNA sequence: TGTGCCAGCAACCCCGGGACAGGGATTTACGAGCAGTACTTC. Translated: CASNPGTGIYEQYF.

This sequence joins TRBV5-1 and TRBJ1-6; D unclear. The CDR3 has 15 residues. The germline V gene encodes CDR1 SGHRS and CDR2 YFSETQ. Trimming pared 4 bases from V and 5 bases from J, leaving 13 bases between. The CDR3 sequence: CASSLVRDDNSPLHF. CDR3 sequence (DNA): TGCGCCAGCAGCCTGGTCAGAGACGATAATTCACCCCTCCACTTT.

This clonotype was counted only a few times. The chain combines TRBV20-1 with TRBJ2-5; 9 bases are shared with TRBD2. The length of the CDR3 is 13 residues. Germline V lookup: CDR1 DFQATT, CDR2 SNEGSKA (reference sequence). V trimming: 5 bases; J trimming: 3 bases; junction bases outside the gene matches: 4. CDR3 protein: CSAPTSGEETQYF. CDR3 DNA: TGCAGTGCTCCGACTAGCGGTGAAGAGACCCAGTACTTC.